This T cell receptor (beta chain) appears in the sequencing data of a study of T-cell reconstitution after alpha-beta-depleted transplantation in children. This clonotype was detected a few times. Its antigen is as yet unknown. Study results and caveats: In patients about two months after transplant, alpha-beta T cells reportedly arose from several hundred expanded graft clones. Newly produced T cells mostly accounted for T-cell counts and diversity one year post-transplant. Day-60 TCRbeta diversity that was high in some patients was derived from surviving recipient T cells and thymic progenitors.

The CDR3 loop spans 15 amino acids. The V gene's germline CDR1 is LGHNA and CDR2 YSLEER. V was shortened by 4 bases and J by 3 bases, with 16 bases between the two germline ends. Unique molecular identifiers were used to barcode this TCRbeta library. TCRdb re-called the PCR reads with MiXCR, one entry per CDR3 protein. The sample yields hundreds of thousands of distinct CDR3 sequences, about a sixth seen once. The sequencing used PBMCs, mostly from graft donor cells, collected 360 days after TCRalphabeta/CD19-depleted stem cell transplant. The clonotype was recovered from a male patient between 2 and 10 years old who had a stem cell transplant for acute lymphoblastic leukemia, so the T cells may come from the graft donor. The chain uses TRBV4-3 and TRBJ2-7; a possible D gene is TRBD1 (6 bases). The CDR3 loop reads CASSLTGLWGYEQYF. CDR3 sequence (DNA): TGCGCCAGCAGCCTCACAGGGCTCTGGGGCTACGAGCAGTACTTC.